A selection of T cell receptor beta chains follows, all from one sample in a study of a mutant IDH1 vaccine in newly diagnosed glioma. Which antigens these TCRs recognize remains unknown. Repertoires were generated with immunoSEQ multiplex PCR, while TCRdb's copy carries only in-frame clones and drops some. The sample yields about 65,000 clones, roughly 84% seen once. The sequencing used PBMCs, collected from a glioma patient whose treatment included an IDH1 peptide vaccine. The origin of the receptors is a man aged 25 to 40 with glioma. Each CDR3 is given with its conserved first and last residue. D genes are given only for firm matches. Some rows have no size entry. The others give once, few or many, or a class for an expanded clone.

CDR3nt: TGTGCCAGCAGCTCGACAGGGAATGGCAATCAGCCCCAGCATTTT; CDR3aa: CASSSTGNGNQPQHF; v_gene: TRBV6-5; abundance: .; d_gene: TRBD1; j_gene: TRBJ1-5
CDR3nt: TGTGCCAGCAGCTTAGTCGGGACAGTCAGCACAGATACGCAGTATTTT; CDR3aa: CASSLVGTVSTDTQYF; v_gene: TRBV7-2; abundance: .; d_gene: TRBD1; j_gene: TRBJ2-3
CDR3nt: TGTGCCAGCAGCGATCTAGCCTACGAGCAGTACTTC; CDR3aa: CASSDLAYEQYF; v_gene: TRBV2; abundance: .; d_gene: .; j_gene: TRBJ2-7
CDR3nt: TGCGCCAGCAGCCCTAGTCAAGATACGCAGTATTTT; CDR3aa: CASSPSQDTQYF; v_gene: TRBV5-1; abundance: once; d_gene: .; j_gene: TRBJ2-3
CDR3nt: TGTGCCATCACTCCGACAGCCCGAGGCTATGGCTACACCTTC; CDR3aa: CAITPTARGYGYTF; v_gene: TRBV10-3; abundance: few; d_gene: .; j_gene: TRBJ1-2
CDR3nt: TGTGCCAGCAGCTTAGTAGCGGGGATCTACGAGCAGTACTTC; CDR3aa: CASSLVAGIYEQYF; v_gene: TRBV7-2; abundance: .; d_gene: TRBD2; j_gene: TRBJ2-7
CDR3nt: TGTGCCAGTAGTATAGGCAGGGACTTTTCCTACGAGCAGTACTTC; CDR3aa: CASSIGRDFSYEQYF; v_gene: TRBV19; abundance: .; d_gene: .; j_gene: TRBJ2-7
CDR3nt: TGTGCCAGCAGACGAAGCACAGATACGCAGTATTTT; CDR3aa: CASRRSTDTQYF; v_gene: TRBV7-2; abundance: .; d_gene: .; j_gene: TRBJ2-3
CDR3nt: TGCAGCGTTGAAGGGTGGGACAGGGGCTATGGCTACACCTTC; CDR3aa: CSVEGWDRGYGYTF; v_gene: TRBV29-1; abundance: .; d_gene: TRBD1; j_gene: TRBJ1-2
CDR3nt: TGTGCCAGCAGCCCCGTGGGACAGGGGGCTAGCTCCTACGAGCAGTACTTC; CDR3aa: CASSPVGQGASSYEQYF; v_gene: TRBV7-8; abundance: .; d_gene: TRBD1; j_gene: TRBJ2-7
CDR3nt: TGTGCCAGTAGTCTCGACAGGCAACTGAACACCGGGGAGCTGTTTTTT; CDR3aa: CASSLDRQLNTGELFF; v_gene: TRBV19; abundance: .; d_gene: .; j_gene: TRBJ2-2
CDR3nt: TGTGCCAGCAGTTTAGGGGGACAGCCGAACACTGAAGCTTTCTTT; CDR3aa: CASSLGGQPNTEAFF; v_gene: TRBV27; abundance: .; d_gene: TRBD1; j_gene: TRBJ1-1
CDR3nt: TGCGCCAGCAGCCGGGGGAACACCATATATTTT; CDR3aa: CASSRGNTIYF; v_gene: TRBV5-1; abundance: .; d_gene: .; j_gene: TRBJ1-3
CDR3nt: TGTGCCAGCAGTTTTGGTAGCGGGGTAGGCAACAATGAGCAGTTCTTC; CDR3aa: CASSFGSGVGNNEQFF; v_gene: TRBV27; abundance: .; d_gene: TRBD2; j_gene: TRBJ2-1
CDR3nt: TGTGCCAGCGTTAAGGGCAGCAAGGGCAATCAGCCCCAGCATTTT; CDR3aa: CASVKGSKGNQPQHF; v_gene: TRBV6-6; abundance: .; d_gene: .; j_gene: TRBJ1-5
CDR3nt: TGTGCCAGCAGTTACATGCGGGGGCTCACAGATACGCAGTATTTT; CDR3aa: CASSYMRGLTDTQYF; v_gene: TRBV6-5; abundance: .; d_gene: .; j_gene: TRBJ2-3
CDR3nt: TGTGCCAGCAGTTCGAGACAGGGGTTAGCCTACGAGCAGTACTTC; CDR3aa: CASSSRQGLAYEQYF; v_gene: TRBV6-1; abundance: .; d_gene: TRBD1; j_gene: TRBJ2-7
CDR3nt: TGTGCCATCAGTGATCGGGACAGGGGCCACGAGCAGTACTTC; CDR3aa: CAISDRDRGHEQYF; v_gene: TRBV10-3; abundance: .; d_gene: TRBD1; j_gene: TRBJ2-7
CDR3nt: TGTGCCAGCCGGACAGACCTCGGTGACACTGAAGCTTTCTTT; CDR3aa: CASRTDLGDTEAFF; v_gene: TRBV28; abundance: .; d_gene: .; j_gene: TRBJ1-1
CDR3nt: TGTGCCAGCAGCGTTCCGCAGCGGGGGACCTCCTACAATGAGCAGTTCTTC; CDR3aa: CASSVPQRGTSYNEQFF; v_gene: TRBV9; abundance: .; d_gene: TRBD2; j_gene: TRBJ2-1
CDR3nt: TGTGCCAGCTCCCTCCTGGAGAGCGGGGGGAGAAGCTCCTACAATGAGCAGTTCTTC; CDR3aa: CASSLLESGGRSSYNEQFF; v_gene: TRBV18; abundance: .; d_gene: TRBD2; j_gene: TRBJ2-1
CDR3nt: TGTGCCTGGAGTGGGGTGGGACAGCGCCTATCTAACTATGGCTACACCTTC; CDR3aa: CAWSGVGQRLSNYGYTF; v_gene: TRBV30; abundance: .; d_gene: TRBD1; j_gene: TRBJ1-2
CDR3nt: TGCAGTGCTAGTAAGGGGGAGACCCAGTACTTC; CDR3aa: CSASKGETQYF; v_gene: TRBV20-1; abundance: .; d_gene: .; j_gene: TRBJ2-5
CDR3nt: TGTGCCTGGAGCCAGGGGGATGAGCAGTTCTTC; CDR3aa: CAWSQGDEQFF; v_gene: TRBV30; abundance: once; d_gene: TRBD1; j_gene: TRBJ2-1
CDR3nt: TGTGCCAGCAGTTATTTGACAGGTAGATACACTGAAGCTTTCTTT; CDR3aa: CASSYLTGRYTEAFF; v_gene: TRBV6-5; abundance: .; d_gene: .; j_gene: TRBJ1-1